This entry lists 21 T cell receptor beta chains sequenced from one sample in a study of naive and memory T cell subsets. Four PCR rounds used nested alpha and beta constant region primers plus the SP2 primer. One entry per CDR3 protein, called by TCRdb with MiXCR from the 5' RACE reads. The repertoire holds about 57,000 distinct CDR3 sequences, 6.5% to 8.5% seen once, with approximately 10% in the top ten. A UMI-containing oligonucleotide was joined by 3' ligation to the TCR cDNA template. The receptors were gathered from a female donor in good health.

This clonotype has ten or more counts. The CDR3 DNA is TGTGCCAGCAGGGCCTACCGACAGGGTGGAGGCCCCCAGCATTTT. This sequence encodes CASRAYRQGGGPQHF. The rearrangement links TRBV28 to TRBJ1-5, with 7 bases lining up with TRBD1. This CDR3 contains 15 residues. Per the germline V gene, CDR1 is MDHEN and CDR2 is SYDVKM. Unmatched junction bases numbered 15, after V lost 6 bases and J lost 10 bases. The whole variable domain, remainder taken from reference TRBV28 and TRBJ1-5, is DVKVTQSSRYLVKRTGEKVFLECVQDMDHENMFWYRQDPGLGLRLIYFSYDVKMKEKGDIPEGYSVSREKKERFSLILESASTNQTSMYLCASRAYRQGGGPQHFGDGTRLSIL.

On this clonotype itself: A much larger clone sits a single nucleotide away, making a read error possible. Without the conserved terminal phenylalanine or tryptophan, this CDR3 likely stems from a read error. The rearrangement links TRBV5-4 to TRBJ2-7, with a possible D match to TRBD1 (6 bases). The CDR3 sequence is 16 residues long. Germline V gene sequence: CDR1 SGHNT, CDR2 YYREEE (reference sequence). Trimming left V 0 bases short and J 6 bases short, with 19 bases between. The CDR3 bases are TGTGCCAGCAGCTTGGCCGATTTCAGGGGCTATGGCGAGCAGTACATC. It yields the protein CASSLADFRGYGEQYI.

This sequence joins TRBV6-5 and TRBJ2-3, with D uncertain. The germline V gene encodes CDR1 MNHEY and CDR2 SVGAGI. This CDR3 contains 13 residues. Trimming cost V 8 bases and J 3 bases, with 12 bases left between them. The CDR3, as DNA: TGTGCCAGCGCGATCCAAGGTACAGATACGCAGTATTTT. Its translation: CASAIQGTDTQYF.

The chain recombines TRBV2 with TRBJ2-1, with 10 nucleotides matching TRBD2. CDR1 SNHLY and CDR2 FYNNEI come from the germline V gene. J lost 9 bases, V lost 3 bases, and 17 bases had no gene match. The CDR3 runs to 18 residues. The CDR3 is CASSEEPRLAGALGEQFF. In DNA form, the CDR3 reads TGTGCCAGCAGTGAGGAGCCTCGCCTAGCGGGGGCCCTCGGTGAGCAGTTCTTC.

The CDR3 sequence is CASSPGLGETQYF. CDR3 in DNA: TGTGCCAGCTCACCCGGGCTGGGAGAGACCCAGTACTTC. The chain combines TRBV18 with TRBJ2-5; D is ambiguous. V was shortened by 3 bases and J by 4 bases, with 9 bases between the two germline ends. This CDR3 region has 13 residues. The V gene's germline CDR1 is KGHSH and CDR2 LQKENI. The complete variable domain, with remaining parts taken from reference TRBV18 and TRBJ2-5, reads NAGVMQNPRHLVRRRGQEARLRCSPMKGHSHVYWYRQLPEEGLKFMVYLQKENIIDESGMPKERFSAEFPKEGPSILRIQQVVRGDSAAYFCASSPGLGETQYFGPGTRLLVL.

In its sample, this clonotype was seen a few times. The chain carries TRBV7-9 and TRBJ1-5, with TRBD1 as a possible D gene (5 bases). Germline V gives CDR1 SEHNR, CDR2 FQNEAQ (reference sequence). Trimming removed 5 bases from V and 5 bases from J, with 13 bases in between. The CDR3 consists of 14 residues. This CDR3 is CASSPQDTYQPQHF. The CDR3 region has the DNA TGTGCCAGCAGCCCCCAGGACACGTATCAGCCCCAGCATTTT.

This clonotype was found a few times. V gene TRBV12-3 or TRBV12-4 combines with J gene TRBJ1-1, with 7 bases matching TRBD1. V lost 5 bases, J lost 7 bases, and 7 bases stayed unmatched. The CDR3 has 13 residues. The CDR3 DNA sequence: TGTGCCAGCAGTCTCCGGGACAGCCTTGAAGCTTTCTTT. It codes for CASSLRDSLEAFF.

This clonotype was observed at least ten times. This chain uses TRBV4-1 with TRBJ1-5; D might be TRBD1 (6 bases). The V gene's germline CDR1 is MGHRA and CDR2 YSYEKL. V lost 0 bases to trimming and J lost 2 bases, with 11 bases between them. CDR3 length: 16 amino acids. The CDR3 sequence: CASSQEGAVGNQPQHF. In DNA form, the CDR3 reads TGCGCCAGCAGCCAAGAGGGGGCGGTCGGCAATCAGCCCCAGCATTTT.

This chain connects TRBV12-3 or TRBV12-4 to TRBJ1-5; D unresolved. Trimming took 1 base from V and 3 from J, leaving 13 bases between them. The CDR3 length is 16 residues. The CDR3 sequence: CASSLEVARLNQPQHF. In DNA, the CDR3 is TGTGCCAGCAGTTTAGAGGTCGCCAGACTCAATCAGCCCCAGCATTTT.

This clonotype has at least ten counts. The chain carries TRBV6-6 and TRBJ1-1; tentatively, D is TRBD1 (5 bases). Germline V CDR1 and CDR2: MNHNY, SVGAGI (reference sequence). The CDR3 runs to 13 residues. V was cut by 2 bases and J by 2 bases, with 6 bases left in between. Here the CDR3 DNA reads TGTGCCAGCAGTTACGACAGTAACACTGAAGCTTTCTTT. Translation: CASSYDSNTEAFF.

The sample holds a few counts of this clonotype. This rearrangement joins TRBV9 to TRBJ2-7, with D possibly TRBD2 on 6 matching bases. The CDR3 totals 13 residues. V gave up 0 bases and J gave up 6 bases, with 10 bases separating them. CDR1 is SGDLS and CDR2 is YYNGEE in the germline V gene. The CDR3, as DNA: TGTGCCAGCAGCGTAGGATGGAGGGGCGAGCAGTACTTC. Translating gives CASSVGWRGEQYF.

This clonotype occurred many times. In DNA, the CDR3 is TGTGCCAGCTCACTGTCGTGGAGAGACAATGAGCAGTTCTTC. Translated: CASSLSWRDNEQFF. The chain recombines TRBV18 with TRBJ2-1; unclear D gene. V was clipped by 4 bases and J by 5 bases, with 12 bases between them. Per the germline V gene, CDR1 is KGHSH and CDR2 is LQKENI. CDR3 size: 14 residues.

The V and J genes are TRBV12-3 or TRBV12-4 and TRBJ2-7, with D uncertain. The CDR3 totals 13 residues. Trimming shortened V by 2 bases and J by 3 bases, and 8 bases separated the two germline ends. The CDR3 DNA reads TGTGCCAGCAGTTTACGGCATCTCTACGAGCAGTACTTC. Amino acids: CASSLRHLYEQYF.

This clonotype showed up many times. The rearrangement uses TRBV28 and TRBJ1-4; possible D gene TRBD1, 5 bases. Looked up from germline, CDR1 is MDHEN and CDR2 is SYDVKM. The CDR3 length is 14 residues. With 5 bases removed from V and 8 bases from J, the gap between germline ends came to 15 bases. In nucleotides, the CDR3 is TGTGCCAGCAGTCAACAACCGGGACGCGAAAAACTGTTTTTT. Translating it yields CASSQQPGREKLFF.

The chain joins TRBV7-8 to TRBJ2-7; the D gene is possibly TRBD1 (5 bases). This CDR3 is 14 amino acids long. V gave up 5 bases and J gave up 1 base, with 12 bases separating them. CDR1 SGHVS and CDR2 FQNEAQ come from the germline V gene. The CDR3 bases are TGTGCCAGCAGCCCCCAAGGGGTTTCCTACGAGCAGTACTTC. This codes for CASSPQGVSYEQYF.

This clonotype has ten or more counts. This chain joins TRBV25-1 and TRBJ1-5; maybe TRBD1 (5 bases). Between the trimmed V and J ends, which lost 6 bases and 4 bases, there was a span of 10 bases. Germline V gene lookup returns CDR1 MGHDK and CDR2 SYGVNS. This CDR3 is built from 13 residues. CDR3 loop: CASRQGLNQPQHF. CDR3 nucleotide sequence: TGTGCCAGCAGGCAGGGTCTAAATCAGCCCCAGCATTTT.

Notes on this clonotype: This may come from a read error, since a much larger clone is one base off. Here the CDR3 reads CASRGRDDNQPQNF. The CDR3 DNA reads TGTGCCAGTAGAGGCAGGGACGACAATCAGCCCCAGAATTTT. The V and J genes are TRBV19 and TRBJ1-5, with D perhaps TRBD1 (5 bases). Germline-derived CDR1 and CDR2 are LNHDA and SQIVND (reference sequence). The CDR3 totals 14 residues.

This clonotype was counted only a few times. Here the CDR3 reads CASSLTTLSSYEQYF. The DNA of the CDR3 is TGCGCCAGCAGCTTGACTACCCTCAGCTCCTACGAGCAGTACTTC. The genes are TRBV5-1 and TRBJ2-7, with D hard to call. The germline V gene has CDR1 SGHRS and CDR2 YFSETQ. V was trimmed by 1 base and J by 0 bases, leaving 11 bases between them. There are 15 residues in the CDR3. Combining the CDR3 with reference TRBV5-1 and TRBJ2-7 gives the whole variable domain KAGVTQTPRYLIKTRGQQVTLSCSPISGHRSVSWYQQTPGQGLQFLFEYFSETQRNKGNFPGRFSGRQFSNSRSEMNVSTLELGDSALYLCASSLTTLSSYEQYFGPGTRLTVT.

This clonotype was recorded at least ten times. The chain combines TRBV18 with TRBJ1-1; 7 positions match TRBD1. Germline V gene sequence: CDR1 KGHSH, CDR2 LQKENI. V trimming: 3 bases; J trimming: 1 base; junction bases outside the gene matches: 14. CDR3 size: 18 residues. The CDR3 DNA sequence: TGTGCCAGCTCACCTCATGAGGGGGCGCCGAAAACGAACACTGAAGCTTTCTTT. Translating it yields CASSPHEGAPKTNTEAFF.

The chain joins TRBV7-2 to TRBJ2-7, with D unclear. Trimming removed 5 bases at V and 0 bases at J, with 11 bases between. Germline values: CDR1 SGHTA, CDR2 FQGNSA. CDR3 size: 14 residues. The CDR3 sequence is CASSPTRSSYEQYF. The DNA for the CDR3 is TGTGCCAGCAGCCCTACGCGAAGCTCCTACGAGCAGTACTTC.

This clonotype was counted a few times. V and J are TRBV6-1 and TRBJ1-1, with D possibly matching TRBD1 (6 bases). Trimming took 3 bases from V and 6 from J, leaving 20 bases between them. CDR3 length: 16 amino acids. CDR1 and CDR2 from the germline V gene are MNHNS and SASEGT. The DNA of the CDR3 is TGTGCCAGCAGTGACTTGACAGGACGGGGGTACGCTGAAGCTTTCTTT. Translation: CASSDLTGRGYAEAFF.